These 20 T cell receptor beta chains share one sample of origin, sequenced in a study of early T cells in non-severe SARS-CoV-2 infection. Each CDR3 protein is one row after TCRdb ran MiXCR on the 5' RACE reads. The sample contains approximately 81,000 distinct CDR3 sequences, 6% to 7% of which appear only once. Sequencing was done on a sample of whole blood. The receptors were gathered from an adult who was a healthcare worker with PCR-confirmed SARS-CoV-2 infection or an uninfected control (not recorded which).

There are many counts of this clonotype. The V gene is TRBV7-8, the J gene TRBJ2-1, with D perhaps TRBD1 (5 bases). This CDR3 region has 16 residues. CDR1 and CDR2 (germline): SGHVS, FQNEAQ. Trimming removed 3 bases at V and 0 bases at J, with 12 bases between. The CDR3 reads CASSLKGPSSYNEQFF. In DNA, the CDR3 is TGTGCCAGCAGCTTGAAGGGGCCGAGCTCCTACAATGAGCAGTTCTTC.

This clonotype was seen at least ten times. The chain recombines TRBV2 with TRBJ1-2; no firm D call. The CDR3 consists of 15 residues. V lost 5 bases and J lost 11, with 24 bases in between. Germline CDR1 and CDR2: SNHLY and FYNNEI. The CDR3 nucleotides are TGTGCCAGCAGTTTTAGTCGTGGCCAGGCCTCCGGTTACACCTTC. It specifies CASSFSRGQASGYTF. The full variable domain, completed using reference TRBV2 and TRBJ1-2, is EPEVTQTPSHQVTQMGQEVILRCVPISNHLYFYWYRQILGQKVEFLVSFYNNEISEKSEIFDDQFSVERPDGSNFTLKIRSTKLEDSAMYFCASSFSRGQASGYTFGSGTRLTVV.

The chain combines TRBV6-1 with TRBJ1-6, with a possible D match to TRBD1 (5 bases). The length of the CDR3 is 14 residues. Trimming removed 6 bases at V and 1 base at J, with 7 bases between. Germline-derived CDR1 and CDR2 are MNHNS and SASEGT. As DNA, the CDR3 is TGTGCCAGCAGAGGGGAGTCCTATAATTCACCCCTCCACTTT. Amino acids: CASRGESYNSPLHF.

The rearrangement uses TRBV2 and TRBJ1-5; TRBD1 aligns across 11 bases. CDR1 is SNHLY and CDR2 is FYNNEI in the germline V gene. CDR3 length: 16 residues. V dropped 7 bases and J dropped 6; count of bases not matched to a gene: 11. The CDR3 DNA follows: TGTGCCAGCACCAGGACAGGGGGCGCGGGCATTCAGCCCCAGCATTTT. Its translation: CASTRTGGAGIQPQHF.

This clonotype was seen ten or more times. The chain uses TRBV5-6 and TRBJ1-1; TRBD1 agrees at 10 bases. Per germline, CDR1 SGHDT and CDR2 YYEEEE. Unmatched junction bases numbered 7, after V lost 3 bases and J lost 5 bases. The CDR3 spans 15 residues. CDR3 region: CASSSDRGLGTEAFF. CDR3 DNA sequence: TGTGCCAGCAGCTCTGACAGGGGGCTGGGGACTGAAGCTTTCTTT.

The chain joins TRBV5-1 to TRBJ2-4, with 9 nucleotides matching TRBD1. CDR3 length equals 15 residues. Trimming took 3 bases from V and 8 from J; bases not matched to a gene: 9. CDR1 is SGHRS, CDR2 YFSETQ, per germline. The CDR3 region has the DNA TGCGCCAGCAGCTCGGCCGGGACAGGGAAAGACATTCAGTACTTC. Amino acid sequence: CASSSAGTGKDIQYF.

This chain connects TRBV7-9 to TRBJ2-7, with D tentatively TRBD1 (6 bases). The germline gives CDR1 SEHNR, CDR2 FQNEAQ (reference sequence). V dropped 5 bases and J dropped 2 bases, with 13 bases sitting between them. The CDR3 covers 14 residues. This chain's CDR3 is CASSPRQAAYEQYF. The CDR3 nucleotides are TGTGCCAGCAGCCCCCGACAGGCCGCCTACGAGCAGTACTTC.

The rearrangement joins TRBV5-4 to TRBJ2-5; D unresolved. Trimming pared 0 bases from V and 6 bases from J, leaving 6 bases between. The germline CDR1 and CDR2 sequences are SGHNT and YYREEE (reference sequence). The CDR3 contains 12 residues. The chain's CDR3 is CASSLDQKTQYF. The CDR3 nucleotides read TGTGCCAGCAGCTTGGACCAGAAGACCCAGTACTTC. Complete variable domain (other parts from reference TRBV5-4 and TRBJ2-5): ETGVTQSPTHLIKTRGQQVTLRCSSQSGHNTVSWYQQALGQGPQFIFQYYREEENGRGNFPPRFSGLQFPNYSSELNVNALELDDSALYLCASSLDQKTQYFGPGTRLLVL.

About this clonotype: Being one base from a much bigger clone, this may be a read error. The V call is TRBV3-1, the J call TRBJ1-6, with D hard to call. The CDR3 runs to 14 residues. Germline V gene lookup returns CDR1 LGHDT and CDR2 YNNKEL (reference sequence). The CDR3 spells CAISPQRYNSPLHF. The CDR3 nucleotides are TGTGCCATCAGCCCCCAAAGGTATAATTCACCCCTCCACTTT.

This clonotype was detected a few times. This rearrangement joins TRBV20-1 to TRBJ2-5; TRBD1 might be the D (6 bases). Trimming removed 2 bases from V and 2 bases from J, with 12 bases in between. Germline V gene lookup returns CDR1 DFQATT and CDR2 SNEGSKA (reference sequence). This CDR3 is 14 amino acids long. The CDR3 DNA reads TGCAGTGCTAGACCATACAGGGCGCAAGAGACCCAGTACTTC. Translated: CSARPYRAQETQYF.

J is TRBJ2-1 and V is TRBV30; D perhaps matches TRBD1 (6 bases). The CDR3 length is 14 residues. Germline CDR1 is GTSNPN and CDR2 is SVGIG (reference sequence). V shed 2 bases and J shed 5 bases, with 13 bases lying between them. DNA of the CDR3: TGTGCCTGGAGTCGGGGACAATCCAACAATGAGCAGTTCTTC. Amino acid sequence: CAWSRGQSNNEQFF.

This clonotype was observed many times. The chain is built from TRBV11-2 and TRBJ2-3; 10 nucleotides match TRBD2. Looked up from germline, CDR1 is SGHAT and CDR2 is FQNNGV. The CDR3 is 16 residues long. V gave up 3 bases and J gave up 1 base; unmatched junction bases: 4. CDR3 protein: CASSFLLAGGTDTQYF. The CDR3, as DNA: TGTGCCAGCAGCTTTCTCCTAGCGGGGGGCACAGATACGCAGTATTTT.

To note about this clonotype: At one end, the junction sequence differs from germline, possibly due to a read error. The CDR3, as DNA: TGTGCCACCAGTTACTCGACTAGCGGGGAACAAGAGACCCAGTACTTC. Protein: CATSYSTSGEQETQYF. This chain joins TRBV6-5 and TRBJ2-5, with 11 bases identical to TRBD2. Per germline, CDR1 MNHEY and CDR2 SVGAGI. The length of the CDR3 is 16 residues.

A note on this clonotype: This may stem from a read error, because a much larger clone lies one nucleotide away. The chain uses TRBV29-1 and TRBJ1-3; D remains ambiguous. Germline lookup yields CDR1 SQVTM and CDR2 ANQGSEA. CDR3 length: 13 residues. CDR3: CSVDRLSGNTIHF. CDR3 coding DNA: TGCAGCGTTGACAGGCTCTCTGGAAACACCATACATTTT.

This clonotype showed up just a few times. The CDR3 DNA follows: TGTGCCAGCACCTGGGGCGGAAACACCATATATTTT. It encodes CASTWGGNTIYF. This chain connects TRBV12-3 or TRBV12-4 to TRBJ1-3; perhaps TRBD1 as D (5 bases). Trimming stripped 7 bases from V and 4 bases from J, with 8 bases between. The CDR3 sequence is 12 residues long.

This clonotype was counted at least ten times. The chain employs TRBV6-2 or TRBV6-3 and TRBJ2-5, with TRBD2 as a possible D gene (6 bases). This CDR3 comprises 15 residues. Trimming removed 2 bases from V and 6 bases from J, with 16 bases in between. Germline-derived CDR1 and CDR2 are MNHEY and SVGEGT. CDR3 in amino acids: CASSYPFGSMKTQYF. CDR3 nucleotide sequence: TGTGCCAGCAGTTACCCATTCGGGAGCATGAAGACCCAGTACTTC.

This clonotype was seen ten or more times. The rearrangement links TRBV27 to TRBJ2-5, with 7 bases fitting TRBD1. Trimming removed 3 bases from V and 9 bases from J; junction bases left unmatched: 7. The CDR3 length is 13 residues. The germline gives CDR1 MNHEY, CDR2 SMNVEV (reference sequence). The CDR3: CASSLDRSAPQYF. The CDR3, as DNA: TGTGCCAGCAGTTTGGACAGGTCTGCACCCCAGTACTTC.

This clonotype was counted many times. The V and J genes are TRBV6-1 and TRBJ2-4; D tentatively reads TRBD1 or TRBD2 (5 bases each). Trimming shortened V by 2 bases and J by 9 bases, and 29 bases separated the two germline ends. The CDR3 length is 19 residues. From germline, CDR1 is MNHNS and CDR2 SASEGT. The CDR3 sequence: CASSERGPDTPGLVGIQYF. CDR3 DNA: TGTGCCAGCAGTGAAAGAGGGCCCGACACCCCAGGGTTAGTCGGCATTCAGTACTTC.

This clonotype was picked up a small number of times. J is TRBJ2-7 and V is TRBV6-1, with 9 bases fitting TRBD1. The V and J ends lost 1 base and 5 bases, in that order; junction bases with no gene match: 0. CDR1 and CDR2 (germline): MNHNS, SASEGT. This CDR3 has 13 residues. This CDR3 reads CASSEGTGDEQYF. DNA for the CDR3: TGTGCCAGCAGTGAAGGGACAGGGGACGAGCAGTACTTC.

This clonotype was picked up many times. J is TRBJ2-7 and V is TRBV28, with 7 bases that match TRBD2. V lost 2 bases and J lost 2; bases outside the gene matches: 6. The CDR3 runs to 15 residues. Germline loops: CDR1 MDHEN, CDR2 SYDVKM. The CDR3 loop reads CASSLREGWAYEQYF. CDR3 DNA: TGTGCCAGCAGTTTAAGGGAGGGATGGGCCTACGAGCAGTACTTC.